The 13 T cell receptor beta chains reported below all come from one sample, sequenced in a study of Graves' ophthalmopathy and Graves' hyperthyroidism. For repertoire sequencing, the TCR beta CDR3 regions were amplified from RNA transcripts. HTBI primers primed a first-round RT-PCR, and a second-round multiplex PCR followed. TCRdb re-analysed the multiplex PCR reads in MiXCR, keeping a single row per CDR3 protein. Altogether about 740,000 distinct CDR3 sequences are present, approximately 40% being singletons, with the ten largest covering approximately 46%. The sample taken for sequencing was peripheral blood. These receptors all stem from an adult man with Graves' ophthalmopathy.

V is TRBV29-1 and J is TRBJ1-1; D perhaps matches TRBD1 (6 bases). CDR1 is SQVTM, CDR2 ANQGSEA, per germline. Trimming removed 7 bases at V and 6 bases at J, with 24 bases between. The CDR3 is made up of 15 amino acids. As DNA, the CDR3 is TGCAGCGCGGAGGTAAGAAGGGGGGGAAACGCTGAAGCTTTCTTT. This encodes CSAEVRRGGNAEAFF.

This clonotype was seen only a few times. This chain connects TRBV5-4 to TRBJ2-5; 7 bases are a match to TRBD2. The germline V gene encodes CDR1 SGHNT and CDR2 YYREEE (reference sequence). The V segment lost 2 bases and the J segment 5 bases; nucleotides outside the gene matches: 6. The CDR3 length is 14 residues. Here the CDR3 DNA reads TGTGCCAGCAGCTTTGAGGGAGGGAGGGAGACCCAGTACTTC. Its protein is CASSFEGGRETQYF.

This clonotype was counted ten times or more. This rearrangement joins TRBV27 to TRBJ1-2; 7 positions agree with TRBD1. The trim removed 5 bases at V and 3 bases at J, leaving 15 bases unmatched. The CDR3 consists of 17 residues. Germline-derived CDR1 and CDR2 are MNHEY and SMNVEV (reference sequence). Here the CDR3 DNA reads TGTGCCAGCAGTCTAAGCAAGACGACAGGGCGCTACTATGGCTACACCTTC. Amino acids: CASSLSKTTGRYYGYTF.

This clonotype was counted at least ten times. The V and J genes are TRBV2 and TRBJ2-7; no definite D call. The CDR3 extends over 14 amino acids. Germline V gene sequence: CDR1 SNHLY, CDR2 FYNNEI. The ends were cut back, 2 bases at V and 3 bases at J, with 11 bases in the middle. The CDR3 DNA reads TGTGCCAGCAGTGAAACGGAACACAGCTACGAGCAGTACTTC. Translated: CASSETEHSYEQYF.

There are many counts of this clonotype. The chain is built from TRBV20-1 and TRBJ2-5; TRBD1 matches 7 bases. CDR3 length equals 15 residues. V lost 4 bases and J lost 1; bases outside the gene matches: 9. The germline gives CDR1 DFQATT, CDR2 SNEGSKA (reference sequence). DNA for the CDR3: TGCAGTGCTAAGGGTGGCAGGGGGTTCCAAGAGACCCAGTACTTC. This encodes CSAKGGRGFQETQYF.

This sequence joins TRBV7-2 and TRBJ1-2; 9 bases line up with TRBD1. Per germline, CDR1 SGHTA and CDR2 FQGNSA. The CDR3 has 14 residues. The V gene end was trimmed by 10 bases and the J gene end by 3 bases; junction bases not matched to a gene: 9. The CDR3, as DNA: TGTGCCACCAAACCTACAGGGGGCCACTATGGCTACACCTTC. Encoded protein: CATKPTGGHYGYTF. Full variable domain (outside the CDR3, taken from reference TRBV7-2 and TRBJ1-2): GAGVSQSPSNKVTEKGKDVELRCDPISGHTALYWYRQSLGQGLEFLIYFQGNSAPDKSGLPSDRFSAERTGGSVSTLTIQRTQQEDSAVYLCATKPTGGHYGYTFGSGTRLTVV.

The sample holds a few counts of this clonotype. V is TRBV19 and J is TRBJ1-2, with a weak D call TRBD1 (6 bases). Germline-derived CDR1 and CDR2 are LNHDA and SQIVND (reference sequence). The CDR3 loop spans 15 amino acids. With 9 bases removed from V and 4 bases from J, the gap between germline ends came to 21 bases. CDR3 residues: CASNRGQLLLYGYTF. CDR3 coding DNA: TGTGCCAGCAATCGCGGACAGCTTCTTCTCTATGGCTACACCTTC.

The chain has TRBV28 and TRBJ1-4, with D unclear. CDR3 size: 11 residues. Germline values: CDR1 MDHEN, CDR2 SYDVKM. The germline V and J ends were trimmed by 8 bases and 6 bases, with 7 bases remaining between them. The CDR3 reads CASFGYEKLFF. For the CDR3, the DNA is TGTGCCAGCTTCGGGTATGAAAAACTGTTTTTT.

This clonotype has more than one count but fewer than ten. This chain connects TRBV10-3 to TRBJ2-7; possible D gene TRBD1, 5 bases. The CDR3 extends over 16 amino acids. With 3 bases removed from V and 2 bases from J, the gap between germline ends came to 17 bases. Germline-derived CDR1 and CDR2 are ENHRY and SYGVKD. The CDR3 DNA is TGTGCCATCAGTGACTACAGGACCCCGCTAGCCTACGAGCAGTACTTC. It yields the protein CAISDYRTPLAYEQYF.

This clonotype was counted between two and nine times. The chain couples TRBV7-6 to TRBJ2-2; 12 bases line up with TRBD2. The CDR3 spans 19 residues. V lost 0 bases, J lost 3 bases, and 8 bases stayed unmatched. Germline loops: CDR1 SGHVS, CDR2 FNYEAQ. The CDR3 protein is CASSLAASGGVLDTGELFF. The CDR3 nucleotides are TGTGCCAGCAGCTTAGCGGCTAGCGGGGGGGTGCTTGACACCGGGGAGCTGTTTTTT.

This chain joins TRBV4-3 and TRBJ1-2; D is uncertain. Germline-derived CDR1 and CDR2 are LGHNA and YSLEER. There are 14 residues in the CDR3. The V end lost 0 bases, the J end lost 6 bases, and 11 bases lay between the germline ends. The CDR3 DNA reads as TGCGCCAGCAGCCAAGATCGGAGGGTTGATGGCTACACCTTC. This encodes CASSQDRRVDGYTF.

The V gene is TRBV7-9, the J gene TRBJ1-6, with D unclear. Germline V gives CDR1 SEHNR, CDR2 FQNEAQ (reference sequence). Trimming cost V 3 bases and J 4 bases, with 16 bases left between them. The CDR3 contains 17 residues. CDR3 sequence reads: CASSLLEAGAYNSPLHF. CDR3 nucleotides: TGTGCCAGCAGCTTGCTCGAGGCAGGCGCTTATAATTCACCCCTCCACTTT. Filled out from reference TRBV7-9 and TRBJ1-6, the complete variable domain reads DTGVSQNPRHKITKRGQNVTFRCDPISEHNRLYWYRQTLGQGPEFLTYFQNEAQLEKSRLLSDRFSAERPKGSFSTLEIQRTEQGDSAMYLCASSLLEAGAYNSPLHFGNGTRLTVT.

J is TRBJ1-6 and V is TRBV29-1; 10 bases agree with TRBD1. This CDR3 has 13 residues. Germline CDR1 SQVTM, CDR2 ANQGSEA. CDR3 amino acids: CIRGDRGDSPLHF. The CDR3 DNA reads as TGCATCAGGGGGGACAGGGGCGATTCACCCCTCCACTTT.